Presented here are 15 T cell receptor delta chains from one specimen sequenced in a study of Vδ1+ human thymocytes (dated by TCRdb to 2016 to 2018). On the study overall, not on this receptor specifically: In contrast to oligoclonal peripheral blood repertoires, thymic TRG and TRD repertoires appeared to be highly polyclonal with Gaussian CDR3 length distributions.

Sequenced using an Illumina MiSeq. RNA extraction was carried out with the RNeasy mini kit, and reverse transcription was then done using Superscript III. Multiplex PCR was used to generate CDR3 amplicons, with pooled V-gene forward primers and a constant-region reverse primer carrying Illumina adaptor overhangs. For TCRdb, the public reads were processed anew by CATT, and duplicate DNA sequences were folded into one row. This sample comprises 80,000 or so delta-chain clones, around 32% of them detected only once. Approximately 0.3% of the sample is held by the ten biggest clonotypes. Antigens for these TCRs are unknown. Sequencing was done on a sample of Vdelta1+ gamma-delta thymocytes from the thymus. In the paper's terms, the cell subset or site label means: FACS-sorted CD3+ TCRalphabeta- TCRVdelta1+ TCRVdelta2- thymocytes. These receptor sequences come from a boy under two years old who had congenital heart surgery.

V is TRDV1 and J is TRDJ1, with D possibly matching TRDD3 (6 bases). Germline V gene data show CDR1 as TSWWSYY and CDR2 as QGS. The CDR3 consists of 13 residues. V lost 9 bases to trimming and J lost 8 bases, with 19 bases between them. The CDR3 loop reads CALIRSGTSKLIF. The CDR3 DNA sequence: TGTGCTCTGATACGGTCCGGTACTTCGAAACTCATCTTT.

This clone was seen more than once but under ten times. V usage is TRDV1 and J usage is TRDJ1; 9 bases line up with TRDD2. The CDR3 contains 18 residues. Unmatched junction bases numbered 12, after V lost 4 bases and J lost 0 bases. The germline V gene has CDR1 TSWWSYY and CDR2 QGS. Written as DNA, the CDR3 is TGTGCTCTTGGGGGGCACCTTCCTACCGTCTTGTACACCGATAAACTCATCTTT. It is translated as CALGGHLPTVLYTDKLIF.

The V and J genes are TRDV1 and TRDJ1; 9 bases are shared with TRDD3. J lost 3 bases, V lost 2 bases, and 10 bases had no gene match. From germline, CDR1 is TSWWSYY and CDR2 QGS. The CDR3 is 17 residues long. The CDR3 sequence is CALGEIRGIPTPDKLIF. CDR3 in DNA: TGTGCTCTTGGGGAAATTAGGGGGATACCCACGCCCGATAAACTCATCTTT.

The chain combines TRDV2 with TRDJ1; the match to TRDD3 covers 9 bases. V gave up 0 bases and J gave up 0 bases; unmatched junction bases: 19. The CDR3 has 21 residues. CDR1 and CDR2 from the germline V gene are GEAIGNYY and EKD. Here the CDR3 DNA reads TGTGCCTGTGACACCCGGGGGATACAGGTGGCGATAAGGGACCACACCGATAAACTCATCTTT. Its translation: CACDTRGIQVAIRDHTDKLIF.

This clone was detected only a few times. Additional DNA sequences in this sample encode the identical CDR3. The V and J genes are TRDV1 and TRDJ1, with 8 bases aligning to TRDD3. The CDR3 runs to 19 residues. V lost 1 base to trimming and J lost 0 bases; unmatched junction nucleotides: 13. Germline lookup yields CDR1 TSWWSYY and CDR2 QGS. The CDR3 nucleotides read TGTGCTCTTGGGGAACCCCCTGGGGTACTGGGGGTGTACACCGATAAACTCATCTTT. Its protein is CALGEPPGVLGVYTDKLIF.

There are a few counts of this clone. The V call is TRDV1, the J call TRDJ1, with 9 bases lining up with TRDD3. The CDR3 consists of 21 residues. Germline-derived CDR1 and CDR2 are TSWWSYY and QGS. Germline trimming cut 4 bases from V and 0 bases from J; bases unmatched to any gene: 21. The CDR3 DNA reads TGTGCTCTTGGGGGACAGTCCAAAACGCCTACTGGGGGAGTCTACACCGATAAACTCATCTTT. The encoded protein is CALGGQSKTPTGGVYTDKLIF.

The chain recombines TRDV1 with TRDJ1, with 8 positions matching TRDD3. CDR1 TSWWSYY and CDR2 QGS come from the germline V gene. V shed 3 bases, J shed 4 bases, and the junction held 16 bases outside the gene matches. The CDR3 sequence is 18 residues long. CDR3 protein: CALGEDFLFWGYLDKLIF. The CDR3 coding sequence is TGTGCTCTTGGGGAGGACTTCCTTTTCTGGGGATACCTCGATAAACTCATCTTT.

In its sample, this clone was seen a few times. This chain connects TRDV1 to TRDJ1; D may be TRDD3 (10 bases). There are 24 residues in the CDR3. Trimming shortened V by 3 bases and J by 0 bases, and 38 bases separated the two germline ends. Germline V gives CDR1 TSWWSYY, CDR2 QGS. CDR3 sequence (DNA): TGTGCTCTTGGGGATTCCCCTTCCTACGCCGACTACTGGGGGATTGGGACGTACACCGATAAACTCATCTTT. Amino acid sequence: CALGDSPSYADYWGIGTYTDKLIF.

On this clone: The junction does not match germline at one end; this may be a read error. The rearrangement uses TRDV1 and TRDJ1; TRDD3 aligns across 7 bases. Per germline, CDR1 TSWWSYY and CDR2 QGS. The CDR3 has 20 residues. CDR3 loop: CALGAFYPLGIREYTDRLIF. The CDR3 coding sequence is TGTGCTCTTGGGGCGTTTTATCCCCTGGGGATAAGGGAGTACACCGATAGACTCATCTTT.

The chain is built from TRDV1 and TRDJ1; D gene uncertain. CDR3 size: 14 residues. CDR1 is TSWWSYY, CDR2 QGS, per germline. Trimming left V 4 bases short and J 1 base short, with 10 bases between. CDR3 region: CALGGAILTDKLIF. CDR3 DNA: TGTGCTCTTGGGGGCGCTATTCTCACCGATAAACTCATCTTT.

V usage is TRDV1 and J usage is TRDJ1; 10 nucleotides align to TRDD3. V lost 0 bases, J lost 2 bases, and 27 bases stayed unmatched. The CDR3 has 24 residues. Germline V gene sequence: CDR1 TSWWSYY, CDR2 QGS. In DNA, the CDR3 is TGTGCTCTTGGGGAACTATCGAGATGTGCTAATATCGTACTGGGGGATTGTAGAACCGATAAACTCATCTTT. Amino acids: CALGELSRCANIVLGDCRTDKLIF.

The J gene is TRDJ1, the V gene TRDV1; 11 nucleotides match TRDD3. The CDR3 extends over 18 amino acids. CDR1 is TSWWSYY, CDR2 QGS, per germline. V shed 0 bases, J shed 7 bases, and the junction held 13 bases outside the gene matches. The CDR3 sequence: CALGELYPYWGIFGKLIF. CDR3 nucleotide sequence: TGTGCTCTTGGGGAACTTTACCCTTACTGGGGGATATTCGGTAAACTCATCTTT.

Note on this clone: The sample has other DNA sequences that encode this CDR3 too. The V and J genes are TRDV1 and TRDJ1; D gene uncertain. Per the germline V gene, CDR1 is TSWWSYY and CDR2 is QGS. V was cut by 2 bases and J by 1 base, with 8 bases left in between. The CDR3 totals 14 residues. CDR3 sequence reads: CALGEIRFTDKLIF. For the CDR3, the DNA is TGTGCTCTTGGGGAAATAAGGTTCACCGATAAACTCATCTTT.

V gene TRDV1 combines with J gene TRDJ1, with D perhaps being TRDD2 or TRDD3 (8 bases each). With 0 bases removed from V and 1 base from J, the gap between germline ends came to 39 bases. Germline CDR1 TSWWSYY, CDR2 QGS. The CDR3 extends over 25 amino acids. The CDR3: CALGELGPLPTPCGGIVFRTDKLIF. The CDR3 coding sequence is TGTGCTCTTGGGGAACTAGGGCCACTTCCTACTCCCTGCGGGGGGATAGTTTTCCGCACCGATAAACTCATCTTT.

This clone was detected a few times. The V and J genes are TRDV1 and TRDJ1; 12 nucleotides match TRDD3. Germline-derived CDR1 and CDR2 are TSWWSYY and QGS. The CDR3 is 19 amino acids. V was pared by 1 base and J by 3 bases, with 12 bases of the junction left unmatched. CDR3 nucleotides: TGTGCTCTTGGGGAACCAGGCCTTCTTGACTGGGGGATACCCGATAAACTCATCTTT. Protein sequence: CALGEPGLLDWGIPDKLIF.